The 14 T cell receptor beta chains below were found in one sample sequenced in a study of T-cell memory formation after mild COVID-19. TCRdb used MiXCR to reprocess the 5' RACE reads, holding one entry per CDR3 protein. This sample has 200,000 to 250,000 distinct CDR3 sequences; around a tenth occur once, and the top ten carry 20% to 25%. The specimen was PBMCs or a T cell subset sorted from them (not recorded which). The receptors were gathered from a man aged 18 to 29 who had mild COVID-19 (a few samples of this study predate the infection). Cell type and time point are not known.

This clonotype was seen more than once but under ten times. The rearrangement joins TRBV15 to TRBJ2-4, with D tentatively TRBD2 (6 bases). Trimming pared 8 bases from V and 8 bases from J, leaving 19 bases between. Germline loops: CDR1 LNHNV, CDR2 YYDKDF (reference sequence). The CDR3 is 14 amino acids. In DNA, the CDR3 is TGTGCCACCGGCCGTGGGGCGGGGCCGGACATTCAGTACTTC. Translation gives CATGRGAGPDIQYF.

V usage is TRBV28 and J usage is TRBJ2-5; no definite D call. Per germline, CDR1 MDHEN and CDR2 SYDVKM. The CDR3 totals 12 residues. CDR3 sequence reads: CASEGLQETQYF. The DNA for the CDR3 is TGTGCGAGCGAAGGTCTGCAAGAGACCCAGTACTTC. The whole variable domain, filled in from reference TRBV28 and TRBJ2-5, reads DVKVTQSSRYLVKRTGEKVFLECVQDMDHENMFWYRQDPGLGLRLIYFSYDVKMKEKGDIPEGYSVSREKKERFSLILESASTNQTSMYLCASEGLQETQYFGPGTRLLVL.

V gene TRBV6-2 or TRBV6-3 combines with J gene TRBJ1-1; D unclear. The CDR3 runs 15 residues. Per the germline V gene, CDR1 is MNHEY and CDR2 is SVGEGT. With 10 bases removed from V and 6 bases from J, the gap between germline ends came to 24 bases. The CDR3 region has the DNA TGTGCCACCCGCCTAACATGGACGGAAAGTTCTGAAGCTTTCTTT. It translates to CATRLTWTESSEAFF.

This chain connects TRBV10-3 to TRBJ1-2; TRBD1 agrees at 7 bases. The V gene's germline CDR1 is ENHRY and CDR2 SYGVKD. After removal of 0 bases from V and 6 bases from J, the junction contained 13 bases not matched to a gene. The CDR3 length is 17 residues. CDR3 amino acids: CAISESTGMWESHGYTF. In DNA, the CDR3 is TGTGCCATCAGTGAGTCGACAGGGATGTGGGAATCGCATGGCTACACCTTC.

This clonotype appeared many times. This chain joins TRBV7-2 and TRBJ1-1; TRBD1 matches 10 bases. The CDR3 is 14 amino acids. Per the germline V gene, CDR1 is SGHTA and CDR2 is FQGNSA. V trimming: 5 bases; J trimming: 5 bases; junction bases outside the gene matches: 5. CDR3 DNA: TGTGCCAGCAGCCGCGGACAGGGGGGTACTGAAGCTTTCTTT. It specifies CASSRGQGGTEAFF. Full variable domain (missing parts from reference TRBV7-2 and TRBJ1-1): GAGVSQSPSNKVTEKGKDVELRCDPISGHTALYWYRQSLGQGLEFLIYFQGNSAPDKSGLPSDRFSAERTGGSVSTLTIQRTQQEDSAVYLCASSRGQGGTEAFFGQGTRLTVV.

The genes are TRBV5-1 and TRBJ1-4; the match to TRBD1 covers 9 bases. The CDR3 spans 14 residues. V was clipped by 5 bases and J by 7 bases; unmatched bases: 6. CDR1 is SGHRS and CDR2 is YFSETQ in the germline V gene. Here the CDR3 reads CASREQGAREKLFF. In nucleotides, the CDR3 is TGCGCCAGCAGAGAACAGGGGGCGCGTGAAAAACTGTTTTTT.

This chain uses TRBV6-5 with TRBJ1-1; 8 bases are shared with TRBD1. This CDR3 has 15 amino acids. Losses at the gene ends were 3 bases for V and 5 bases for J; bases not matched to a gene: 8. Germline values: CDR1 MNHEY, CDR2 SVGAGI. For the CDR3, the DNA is TGTGCCAGCAGTTATGGGGCGGACAGGGCGACTGAAGCTTTCTTT. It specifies CASSYGADRATEAFF.

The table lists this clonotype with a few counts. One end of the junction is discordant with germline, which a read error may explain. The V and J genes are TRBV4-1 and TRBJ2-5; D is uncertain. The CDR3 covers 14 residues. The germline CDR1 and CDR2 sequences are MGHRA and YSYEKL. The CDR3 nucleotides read TGCGCCAGCAGCCCCGTGTCGGGTCAAGACACCCAGTACTTC. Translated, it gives CASSPVSGQDTQYF.

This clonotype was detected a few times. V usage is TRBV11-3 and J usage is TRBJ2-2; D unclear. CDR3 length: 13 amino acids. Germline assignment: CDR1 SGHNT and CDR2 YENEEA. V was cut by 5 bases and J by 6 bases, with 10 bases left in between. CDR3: CASSQDESGELFF. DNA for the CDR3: TGTGCCAGCAGCCAAGACGAATCCGGGGAGCTGTTTTTT.

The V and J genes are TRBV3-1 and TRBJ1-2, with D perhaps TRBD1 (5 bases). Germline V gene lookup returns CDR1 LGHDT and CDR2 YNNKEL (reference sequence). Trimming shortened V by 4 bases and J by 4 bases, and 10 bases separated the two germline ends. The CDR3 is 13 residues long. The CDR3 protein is CASSPGGVYGYTF. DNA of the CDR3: TGTGCCAGCAGCCCCGGGGGGGTCTATGGCTACACCTTC.

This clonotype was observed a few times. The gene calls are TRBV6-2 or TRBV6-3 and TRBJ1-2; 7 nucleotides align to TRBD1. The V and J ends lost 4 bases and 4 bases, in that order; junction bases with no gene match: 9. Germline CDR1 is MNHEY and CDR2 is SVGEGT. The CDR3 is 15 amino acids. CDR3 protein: CASSSFGQAAYGYTF. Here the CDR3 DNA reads TGTGCCAGCAGTTCTTTCGGACAGGCGGCCTATGGCTACACCTTC.

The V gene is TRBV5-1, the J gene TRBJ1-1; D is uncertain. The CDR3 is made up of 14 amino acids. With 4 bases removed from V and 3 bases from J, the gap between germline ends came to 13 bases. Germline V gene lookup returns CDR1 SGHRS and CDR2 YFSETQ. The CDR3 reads CASSDQDSYTEAFF. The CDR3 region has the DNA TGCGCCAGCAGCGACCAGGACTCCTACACTGAAGCTTTCTTT.

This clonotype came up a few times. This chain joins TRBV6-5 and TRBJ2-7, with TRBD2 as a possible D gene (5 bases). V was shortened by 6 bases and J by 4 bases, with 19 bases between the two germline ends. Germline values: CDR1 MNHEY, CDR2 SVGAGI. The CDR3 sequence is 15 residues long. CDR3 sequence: CASSPTGSVTYEQYF. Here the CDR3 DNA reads TGTGCCAGCAGCCCTACGGGGTCAGTGACTTACGAGCAGTACTTC.

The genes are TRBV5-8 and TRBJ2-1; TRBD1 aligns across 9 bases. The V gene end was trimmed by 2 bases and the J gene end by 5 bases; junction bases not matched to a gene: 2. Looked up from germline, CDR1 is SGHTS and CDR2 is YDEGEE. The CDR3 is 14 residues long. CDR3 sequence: CASSFGTGNNEQFF. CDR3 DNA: TGTGCCAGCAGCTTTGGGACAGGGAACAATGAGCAGTTCTTC.